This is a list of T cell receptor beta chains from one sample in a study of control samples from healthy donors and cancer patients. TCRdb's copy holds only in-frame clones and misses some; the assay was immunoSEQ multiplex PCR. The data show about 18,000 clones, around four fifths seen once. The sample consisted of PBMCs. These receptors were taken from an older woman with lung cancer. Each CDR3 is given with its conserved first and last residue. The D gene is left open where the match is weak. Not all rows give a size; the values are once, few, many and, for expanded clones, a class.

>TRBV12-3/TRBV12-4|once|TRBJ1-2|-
CASSPTPNYGYTF
TGTGCCAGCAGCCCGACACCCAACTATGGCTACACCTTC
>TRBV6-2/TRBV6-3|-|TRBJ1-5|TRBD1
CASSYSTGQGGEWDQPQHF
TGTGCCAGCAGTTACAGTACGGGACAGGGGGGTGAATGGGATCAGCCCCAGCATTTT
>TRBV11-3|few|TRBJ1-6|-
CASSWTVANSPLHF
TGTGCCAGCAGCTGGACGGTGGCTAATTCACCCCTCCACTTT
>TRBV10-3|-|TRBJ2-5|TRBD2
CAISESRETGETQYF
TGTGCCATCAGTGAGTCGCGGGAGACTGGGGAGACCCAGTACTTC
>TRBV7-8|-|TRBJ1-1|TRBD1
CASSFSGGYTEAFF
TGTGCCAGCAGCTTTTCAGGGGGCTACACTGAAGCTTTCTTT
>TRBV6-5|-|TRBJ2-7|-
CASSPPGSRAYEQYF
TGTGCCAGCAGCCCCCCGGGTTCCAGGGCCTACGAGCAGTACTTC
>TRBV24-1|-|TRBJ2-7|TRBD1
CATSDSGTGGYEQYF
TGTGCCACCAGTGACTCCGGGACAGGGGGCTACGAGCAGTACTTC
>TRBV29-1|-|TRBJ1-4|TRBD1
CSVAGQGVEKLFF
TGCAGCGTCGCTGGACAGGGTGTCGAAAAACTGTTTTTT
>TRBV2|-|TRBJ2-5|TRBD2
CASRGTSGYQETQYF
TGTGCCAGCAGGGGGACTAGCGGGTACCAAGAGACCCAGTACTTC
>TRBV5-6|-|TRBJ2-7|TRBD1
CASSLETGVTYEQYF
TGTGCCAGCAGCCTGGAGACAGGGGTGACCTACGAGCAGTACTTC
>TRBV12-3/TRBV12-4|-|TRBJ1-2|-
CASSPTGNYGYTF
TGTGCCAGCAGCCCTACAGGGAACTATGGCTACACCTTC
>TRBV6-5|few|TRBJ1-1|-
CASSYTYATEAFF
TGTGCCAGCAGTTACACCTACGCGACTGAAGCTTTCTTT
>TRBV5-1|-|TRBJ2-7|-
CASSLEGNYEQYF
TGCGCCAGCAGCTTGGAGGGTAACTACGAGCAGTACTTC
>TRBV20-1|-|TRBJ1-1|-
CSARDRGGAFF
TGCAGTGCTAGAGATCGGGGTGGAGCTTTCTTT
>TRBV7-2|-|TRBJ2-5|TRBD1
CASSLGPPWDSQETQYF
TGTGCCAGCAGCTTAGGGCCTCCCTGGGACAGTCAAGAGACCCAGTACTTC
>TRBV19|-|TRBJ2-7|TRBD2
CASSSPWTSGRYEQYF
TGTGCCAGTAGTAGTCCCTGGACTAGCGGGAGGTACGAGCAGTACTTC
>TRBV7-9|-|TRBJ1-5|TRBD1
CASSLEEGQGSQPQHF
TGTGCCAGCAGCTTAGAGGAGGGACAGGGGAGCCAGCCCCAGCATTTT
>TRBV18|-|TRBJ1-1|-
CASSPATNTEAFF
TGTGCCAGCTCACCGGCGACGAACACTGAAGCTTTCTTT
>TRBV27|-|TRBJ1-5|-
CASSLSRGHQPQHF
TGTGCCAGCAGTTTATCCCGGGGGCATCAGCCCCAGCATTTT
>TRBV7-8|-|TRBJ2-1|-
CASSLGDSLNEQFF
TGTGCCAGCAGCTTAGGGGACTCCCTTAATGAGCAGTTCTTC
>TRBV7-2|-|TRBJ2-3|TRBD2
CASSLGAGGPFTDTQYF
TGTGCCAGCAGCTTAGGTGCGGGAGGACCCTTCACAGATACGCAGTATTTT
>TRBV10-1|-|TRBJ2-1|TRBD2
CASSEGGRASSYNEQFF
TGCGCCAGCAGTGAGGGCGGGAGGGCTAGCTCCTACAATGAGCAGTTCTTC
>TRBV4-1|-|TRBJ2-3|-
CASSRIFPGREQTDTQYF
TGCGCCAGCAGTAGGATCTTCCCGGGACGGGAGCAAACAGATACGCAGTATTTT
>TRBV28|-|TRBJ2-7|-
CASSLRGEQYF
TGTGCCAGCAGCCTAAGGGGCGAGCAGTACTTC
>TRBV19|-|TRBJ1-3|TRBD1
CASSTTGGPGNTIYF
TGTGCCAGTAGTACGACAGGGGGACCTGGAAACACCATATATTTT
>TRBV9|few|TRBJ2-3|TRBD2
CASSVDGRITDTQYF
TGTGCCAGCAGCGTAGACGGGAGGATCACAGATACGCAGTATTTT
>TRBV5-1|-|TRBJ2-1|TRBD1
CASSLGAGGHNEQFF
TGCGCCAGCAGCTTGGGGGCAGGGGGCCACAATGAGCAGTTCTTC
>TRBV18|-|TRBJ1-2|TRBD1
CASSPLSTGAPYSYTF
TGTGCCAGCTCACCTCTTTCGACAGGGGCACCCTATAGCTACACCTTC
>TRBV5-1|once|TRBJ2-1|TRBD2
CASSLPYTSGEQFF
TGCGCCAGCAGCCTACCCTATACTAGCGGGGAGCAGTTCTTC
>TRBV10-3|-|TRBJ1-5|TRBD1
CASKTGVDNQPQHF
TGTGCGAGCAAGACAGGGGTTGACAATCAGCCCCAGCATTTT
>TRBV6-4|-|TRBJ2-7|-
CASSEREVPSYEQYF
TGTGCCAGCAGTGAAAGGGAGGTTCCTTCCTACGAGCAGTACTTC
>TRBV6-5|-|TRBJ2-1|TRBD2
CASSYPSGNSYNEQFF
TGTGCCAGCAGTTACCCTAGCGGTAACTCCTACAATGAGCAGTTCTTC
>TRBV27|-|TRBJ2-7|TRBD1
CASSTLGQLYEQYF
TGTGCCAGCAGTACTTTGGGACAGCTCTACGAGCAGTACTTC
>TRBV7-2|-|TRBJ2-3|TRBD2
CASSLMSSGRANTQYF
TGTGCCAGCAGCTTAATGAGTAGCGGGAGGGCCAATACGCAGTATTTT
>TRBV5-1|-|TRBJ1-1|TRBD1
CASAWGGQSDFEAFF
TGCGCCAGCGCCTGGGGGGGACAGTCGGATTTTGAAGCTTTCTTT
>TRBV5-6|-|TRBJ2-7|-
CASSLVFSTYEQYF
TGTGCCAGCAGCTTGGTTTTTTCCACCTACGAGCAGTACTTC
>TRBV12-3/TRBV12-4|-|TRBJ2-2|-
CASSLSGELFF
TGTGCCAGCAGTTTGTCCGGGGAGCTGTTTTTT
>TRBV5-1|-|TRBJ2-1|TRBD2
CASSPGGLFSYNEQFF
TGCGCCAGCAGCCCGGGAGGACTGTTCTCCTACAATGAGCAGTTCTTC
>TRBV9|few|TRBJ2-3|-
CASSPRRRTLTDTQYF
TGTGCCAGCAGCCCTAGAAGGCGCACCCTCACAGATACGCAGTATTTT
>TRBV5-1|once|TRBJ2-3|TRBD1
CASRLGQKDTDTQYF
TGCGCCAGCAGGCTGGGACAGAAAGACACAGATACGCAGTATTTT
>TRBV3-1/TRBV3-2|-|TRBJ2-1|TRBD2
CASSPPLELAGGPYNEQFF
TGTGCCAGCAGCCCACCATTAGAACTAGCGGGAGGGCCCTACAATGAGCAGTTCTTC
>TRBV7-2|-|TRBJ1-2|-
CASSLGPGDTRSHYTF
TGTGCCAGCAGCTTGGGCCCTGGAGACACCCGGTCCCACTACACCTTC
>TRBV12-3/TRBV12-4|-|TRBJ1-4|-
CASSLGGNEKLFF
TGTGCCAGCAGTTTAGGGGGAAATGAAAAACTGTTTTTT
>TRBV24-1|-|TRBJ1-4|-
CATGRSTIMLSNEKLFF
TGTGCCACAGGGCGGAGCACCATTATGCTATCTAATGAAAAACTGTTTTTT
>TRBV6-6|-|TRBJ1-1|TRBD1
CASRGQAGEAFF
TGTGCCAGCAGAGGACAGGCTGGTGAAGCTTTCTTT
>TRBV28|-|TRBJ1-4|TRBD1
CASSFQGVTNEKLFF
TGTGCCAGCAGTTTTCAGGGGGTGACTAATGAAAAACTGTTTTTT
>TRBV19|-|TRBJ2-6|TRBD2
CASSIQLAGGLGANVLTF
TGTGCCAGTAGTATACAACTAGCGGGAGGTCTTGGGGCCAACGTCCTGACTTTC
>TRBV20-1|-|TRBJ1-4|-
CSASPRQVNEKLFF
TGCAGTGCTAGTCCCCGGCAGGTTAATGAAAAACTGTTTTTT
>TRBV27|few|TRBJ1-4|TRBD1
CASSLSRGRGEKLFF
TGTGCCAGCAGTTTATCTAGGGGGCGAGGGGAAAAACTGTTTTTT
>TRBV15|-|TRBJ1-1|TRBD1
CATSSLRQGLNTEAFF
TGTGCCACCAGCAGCCTCCGACAGGGGTTGAACACTGAAGCTTTCTTT
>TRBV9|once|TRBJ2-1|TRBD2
CASSVGSLAGANEQFF
TGTGCCAGCAGCGTAGGTTCCCTAGCGGGAGCGAATGAGCAGTTCTTC
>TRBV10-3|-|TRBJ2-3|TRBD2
CAISEGLAGSTDTQYF
TGTGCCATCAGTGAGGGCCTAGCGGGAAGCACAGATACGCAGTATTTT
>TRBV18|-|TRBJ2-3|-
CASSPRPGADTQYF
TGTGCCAGCTCACCACGACCGGGAGCAGATACGCAGTATTTT
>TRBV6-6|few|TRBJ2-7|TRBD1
CASQDREIQYF
TGTGCCAGCCAGGACAGGGAAATTCAGTACTTC
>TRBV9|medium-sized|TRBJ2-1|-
CASSVALNNEQFF
TGTGCCAGCAGCGTAGCCCTTAACAATGAGCAGTTCTTC
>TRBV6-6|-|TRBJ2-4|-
CASSSGIAKNIQYF
TGTGCCAGCAGTTCTGGAATAGCCAAAAACATTCAGTACTTC